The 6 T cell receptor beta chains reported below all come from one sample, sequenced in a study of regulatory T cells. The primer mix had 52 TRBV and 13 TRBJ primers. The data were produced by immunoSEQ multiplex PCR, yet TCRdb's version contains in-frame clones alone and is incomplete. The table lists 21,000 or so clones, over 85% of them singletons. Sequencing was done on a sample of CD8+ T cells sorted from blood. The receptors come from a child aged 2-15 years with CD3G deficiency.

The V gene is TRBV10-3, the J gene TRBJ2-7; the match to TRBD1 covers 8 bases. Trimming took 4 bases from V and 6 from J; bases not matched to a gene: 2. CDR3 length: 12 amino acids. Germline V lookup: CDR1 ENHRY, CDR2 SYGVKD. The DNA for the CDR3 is TGTGCCATCAGTGCAGACAGGGGCGAGCAGTACTTC. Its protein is CAISADRGEQYF.

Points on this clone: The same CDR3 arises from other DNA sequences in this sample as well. This chain's CDR3 is CASSRREIYEQYF. CDR3 nucleotide sequence: TGTGCCAGCAGTCGCAGGGAGATCTATGAGCAGTACTTC. The chain employs TRBV28 and TRBJ2-7; D is tentatively TRBD1 or TRBD2 (5 bases each). CDR1 MDHEN and CDR2 SYDVKM come from the germline V gene. V lost 5 bases and J lost 7, with 15 bases in between. The CDR3 is 13 amino acids.

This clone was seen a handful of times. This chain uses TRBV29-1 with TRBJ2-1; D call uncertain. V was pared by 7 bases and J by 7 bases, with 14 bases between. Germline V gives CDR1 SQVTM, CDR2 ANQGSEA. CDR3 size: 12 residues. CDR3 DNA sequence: TGCAGCGCCACGCCCGGCCCTAATGAGCAGTTCTTC. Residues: CSATPGPNEQFF.

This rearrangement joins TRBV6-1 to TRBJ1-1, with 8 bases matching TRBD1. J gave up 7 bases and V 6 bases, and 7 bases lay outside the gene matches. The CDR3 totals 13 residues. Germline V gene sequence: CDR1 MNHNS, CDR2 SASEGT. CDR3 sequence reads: CASSDQTGGEAFF. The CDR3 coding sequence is TGTGCCAGCAGCGACCAAACAGGGGGTGAAGCTTTCTTT.

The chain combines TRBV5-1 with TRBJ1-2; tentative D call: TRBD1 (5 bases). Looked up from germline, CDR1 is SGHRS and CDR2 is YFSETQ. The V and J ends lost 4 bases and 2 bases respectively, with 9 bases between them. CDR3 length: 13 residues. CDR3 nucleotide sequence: TGCGCCAGCAGCCCGGGGGGGAACTATGGCTACACCTTC. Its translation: CASSPGGNYGYTF.

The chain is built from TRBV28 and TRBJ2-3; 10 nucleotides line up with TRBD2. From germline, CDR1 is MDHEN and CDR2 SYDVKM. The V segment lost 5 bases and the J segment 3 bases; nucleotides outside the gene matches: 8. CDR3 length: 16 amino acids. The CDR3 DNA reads TGTGCCAGCAGTCCTATAGCGGGAGGAGCAACAGATACGCAGTATTTT. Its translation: CASSPIAGGATDTQYF.